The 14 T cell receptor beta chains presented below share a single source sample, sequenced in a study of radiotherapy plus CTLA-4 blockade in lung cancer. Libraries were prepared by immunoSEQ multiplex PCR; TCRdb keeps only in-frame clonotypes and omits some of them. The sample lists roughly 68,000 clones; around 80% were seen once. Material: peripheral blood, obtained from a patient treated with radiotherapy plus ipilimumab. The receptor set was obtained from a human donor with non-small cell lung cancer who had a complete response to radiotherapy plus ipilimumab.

The DNA for the CDR3 is TGTGCCAGCAGCTTAGTAGCGGGAGAAAGCTCCTACGAGCAGTACGTC. Translating it yields CASSLVAGESSYEQYV. The chain uses TRBV7-8 and TRBJ2-7, with 9 bases matching TRBD2. This CDR3 is built from 16 residues. CDR1 and CDR2 from the germline V gene are SGHVS and FQNEAQ. V shed 1 base and J 0 bases; nucleotides not matched to a gene: 4.

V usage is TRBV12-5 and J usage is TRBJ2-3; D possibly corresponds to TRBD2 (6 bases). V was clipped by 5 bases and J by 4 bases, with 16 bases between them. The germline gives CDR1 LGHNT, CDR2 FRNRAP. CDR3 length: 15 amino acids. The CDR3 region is CASGPPGRGSDTQYF. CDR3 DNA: TGTGCTAGTGGTCCCCCGGGCCGGGGGTCAGATACGCAGTATTTT.

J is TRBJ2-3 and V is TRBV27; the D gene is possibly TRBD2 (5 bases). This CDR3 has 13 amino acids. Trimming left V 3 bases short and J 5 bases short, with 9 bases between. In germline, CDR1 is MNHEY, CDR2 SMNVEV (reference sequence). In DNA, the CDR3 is TGTGCCAGCAGTTTTGTAGGAGGAGATACGCAGTATTTT. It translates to CASSFVGGDTQYF.

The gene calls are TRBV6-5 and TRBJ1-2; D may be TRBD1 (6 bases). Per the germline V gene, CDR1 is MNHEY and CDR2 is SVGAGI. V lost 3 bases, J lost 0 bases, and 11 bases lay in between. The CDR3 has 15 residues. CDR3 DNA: TGTGCCAGCAGTTATGGGGGGCCCGCTAACTATGGCTACACCTTC. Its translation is CASSYGGPANYGYTF.

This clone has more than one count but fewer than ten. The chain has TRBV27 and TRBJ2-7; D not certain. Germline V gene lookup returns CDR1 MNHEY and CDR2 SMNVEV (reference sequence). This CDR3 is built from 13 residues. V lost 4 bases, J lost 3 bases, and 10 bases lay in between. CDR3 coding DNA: TGTGCCAGCAGTTCCCGGCTAGTCTACGAGCAGTACTTC. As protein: CASSSRLVYEQYF.

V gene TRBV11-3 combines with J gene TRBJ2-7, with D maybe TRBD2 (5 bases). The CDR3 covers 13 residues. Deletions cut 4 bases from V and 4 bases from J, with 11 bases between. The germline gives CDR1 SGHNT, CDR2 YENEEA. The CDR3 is CASSSGYIYEQYV. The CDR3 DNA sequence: TGTGCCAGCAGCTCGGGATATATATACGAGCAGTACGTC.

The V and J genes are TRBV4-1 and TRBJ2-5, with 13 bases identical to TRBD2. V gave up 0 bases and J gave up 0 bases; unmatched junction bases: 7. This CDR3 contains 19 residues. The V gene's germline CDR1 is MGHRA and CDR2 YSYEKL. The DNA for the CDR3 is TGCGCCAGCAGCCAAGATTACGGACTAGCGGGGGTAAACCAAGAGACCCAGTACTTC. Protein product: CASSQDYGLAGVNQETQYF.

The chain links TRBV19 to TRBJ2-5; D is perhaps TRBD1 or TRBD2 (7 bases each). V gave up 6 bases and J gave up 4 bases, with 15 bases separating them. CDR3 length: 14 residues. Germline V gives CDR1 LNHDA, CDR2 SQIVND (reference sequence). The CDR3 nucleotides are TGTGCCAGTAGAGGGCAGGGGGGGCGAGAGACCCAGTACTTC. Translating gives CASRGQGGRETQYF.

The CDR3 loop is CASSYGIGNYGYTF. CDR3 in DNA: TGTGCCAGCAGTTACGGTATAGGGAACTATGGCTACACCTTC. The genes are TRBV6-5 and TRBJ1-2, with unresolved D. The CDR3 is 14 amino acids. Between the trimmed V and J ends, which lost 2 bases and 2 bases, there was a span of 9 bases. Germline V lookup: CDR1 MNHEY, CDR2 SVGAGI.

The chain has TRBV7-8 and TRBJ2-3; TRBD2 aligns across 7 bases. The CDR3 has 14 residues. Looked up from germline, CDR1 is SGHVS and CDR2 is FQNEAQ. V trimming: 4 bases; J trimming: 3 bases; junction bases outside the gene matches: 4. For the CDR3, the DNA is TGTGCCAGCAGCTGGCGGGAGACGACAGATACGCAGTATTTT. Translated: CASSWRETTDTQYF.

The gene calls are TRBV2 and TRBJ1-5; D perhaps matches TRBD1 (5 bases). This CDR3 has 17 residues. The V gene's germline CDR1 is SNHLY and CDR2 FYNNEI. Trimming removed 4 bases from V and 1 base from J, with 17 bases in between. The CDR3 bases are TGTGCCAGCAGTGTTATGGCGGGGCAAGGAAGCAATCAGCCCCAGCATTTT. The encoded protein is CASSVMAGQGSNQPQHF. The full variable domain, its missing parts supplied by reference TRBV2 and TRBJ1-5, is EPEVTQTPSHQVTQMGQEVILRCVPISNHLYFYWYRQILGQKVEFLVSFYNNEISEKSEIFDDQFSVERPDGSNFTLKIRSTKLEDSAMYFCASSVMAGQGSNQPQHFGDGTRLSIL.

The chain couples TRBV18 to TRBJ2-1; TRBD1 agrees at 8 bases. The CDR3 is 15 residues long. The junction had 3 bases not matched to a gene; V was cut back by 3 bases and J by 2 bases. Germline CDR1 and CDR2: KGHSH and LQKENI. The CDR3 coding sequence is TGTGCCAGCTCACCGGGACAGGCGACCTACAATGAGCAGTTCTTC. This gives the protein CASSPGQATYNEQFF.

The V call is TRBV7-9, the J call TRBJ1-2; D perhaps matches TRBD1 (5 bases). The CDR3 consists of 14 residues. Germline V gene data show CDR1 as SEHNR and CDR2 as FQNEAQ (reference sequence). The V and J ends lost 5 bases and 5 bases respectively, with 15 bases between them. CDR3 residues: CASSPRDLGYGYTF. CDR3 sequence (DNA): TGTGCCAGCAGCCCACGGGACCTGGGGTATGGCTACACCTTC.

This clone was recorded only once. The CDR3 DNA reads TGTGCCATCAGTGCGGGAGAAGCTGGAAACACCATATATTTT. This gives the protein CAISAGEAGNTIYF. The J gene is TRBJ1-3, the V gene TRBV10-3, with unresolved D. The V gene's germline CDR1 is ENHRY and CDR2 SYGVKD. The CDR3 runs 14 residues. V lost 4 bases to trimming and J lost 2 bases, with 9 bases between them.